The clone carrying this T cell receptor (beta chain) was observed a handful of times. Its cognate antigen is unknown. The data were taken from a study of response to subunit inactivated influenza vaccine. Findings and caveats of the study: With each seasonal influenza vaccination, the authors suggested, few new T cells are recruited.

This CDR3 contains 14 residues. Trimming removed 6 bases from V and 8 bases from J, with 19 bases in between. Looked up from germline, CDR1 is MNHEY and CDR2 is SVGEGT. One entry per CDR3 protein, called by TCRdb with MiXCR from the RT-PCR reads. Of hundreds of thousands of distinct CDR3 sequences in the sample, 20% to 25% are singletons; the top ten hold about 10%. The clonotype was recovered from a man between 50 and 75 years old who received an inactivated influenza vaccine. The J gene is TRBJ1-1, the V gene TRBV6-2 or TRBV6-3; D call uncertain. The material was PBMCs from blood, obtained approximately 20 months after vaccination. In DNA, the CDR3 is TGTGCCAGCAGGCCTATACTATCCACGGGGGAAGCTTTCTTT. This translates into CASRPILSTGEAFF.